Listed below are T cell receptor beta chains from one sample, sequenced in a study of memory CD4+ T cells and cytomegalovirus serostatus. Using immunoSEQ multiplex PCR, the repertoire was profiled, and TCRdb retains in-frame clones only, with some absent. The profile shows 40,000 to 60,000 clones, roughly 73% of them singletons. Sequenced material: memory CD4+ T cells from blood. All receptors come from an adult in good health and CMV-seronegative. Both conserved end residues are part of each CDR3. D genes are given only for firm matches. The size of a clone is reported for some rows only, either as once, few or many, or as a class for expanded clones.

TRBV5-1	.	TRBJ1-1	.	CASSLVPGNTEAFF	TGCGCCAGCAGCTTGGTACCAGGCAACACTGAAGCTTTCTTT
TRBV5-4	TRBD2	TRBJ2-5	few	CASSFVAGHQETQYF	TGTGCCAGCAGCTTCGTAGCGGGCCACCAAGAGACCCAGTACTTC
TRBV12-5	TRBD2	TRBJ2-1	.	CASGRGRGDNEQFF	TGTGCTAGTGGGCGGGGGAGAGGGGACAATGAGCAGTTCTTC
TRBV29-1	TRBD2	TRBJ2-1	.	CSVESGTSGGGIQFF	TGCAGCGTGGAGTCCGGGACTAGCGGCGGAGGAATACAGTTCTTC
TRBV6-6	.	TRBJ2-4	.	CASSLIDRLAKNIQYF	TGTGCCAGCAGCCTAATTGACAGGCTAGCCAAAAACATTCAGTACTTC
TRBV5-1	.	TRBJ1-1	once	CASSLAAGIPEAFF	TGCGCCAGCAGCTTGGCCGCTGGGATCCCTGAAGCTTTCTTT
TRBV5-1	.	TRBJ2-7	.	CASSMDTPGYEQYF	TGCGCCAGCAGCATGGACACCCCAGGTTACGAGCAGTACTTC
TRBV28	.	TRBJ1-3	few	CAISPVAGNTIYF	TGTGCCATCTCTCCCGTGGCTGGAAACACCATATATTTT
TRBV6-1	TRBD1	TRBJ1-1	.	CASSGKGQGERNTEAFF	TGTGCCAGCAGTGGCAAGGGACAGGGGGAAAGGAACACTGAAGCTTTCTTT
TRBV5-1	.	TRBJ2-1	.	CASSLGQFYNEQFF	TGCGCCAGCAGCTTGGGGCAGTTTTACAATGAGCAGTTCTTC
TRBV19	TRBD1	TRBJ2-7	.	CASSKDRVDLYEQYF	TGTGCCAGTAGCAAAGACAGGGTGGATCTATACGAGCAGTACTTC
TRBV19	.	TRBJ2-2	.	CASSGRITGELFF	TGTGCCAGTAGTGGCAGGATCACCGGGGAGCTGTTTTTT
TRBV7-9	TRBD1	TRBJ1-4	.	CASSPRQGRDEKLFF	TGTGCCAGCAGCCCCCGACAGGGTCGGGATGAAAAACTGTTTTTT
TRBV4-1	TRBD1	TRBJ1-5	few	CASSPGQGANIQPQHF	TGCGCCAGCAGCCCTGGACAGGGGGCGAATATTCAGCCCCAGCATTTT
TRBV11-1	.	TRBJ2-7	.	CASSLDFSYEQYF	TGTGCCAGCAGCTTAGACTTTTCCTACGAGCAGTACTTC
TRBV18	.	TRBJ2-1	once	CASSPTFNNEQFF	TGTGCCAGCTCACCAACGTTTAACAATGAGCAGTTCTTC
TRBV10-3	TRBD1	TRBJ2-4	.	CAISEPNTGGMDIQYF	TGTGCCATCAGTGAGCCGAACACAGGGGGCATGGACATTCAGTACTTC
TRBV4-1	TRBD2	TRBJ2-7	.	CASSRLAGNSYEQYF	TGCGCCAGCAGTCGACTAGCGGGGAACTCCTACGAGCAGTACTTC
TRBV28	.	TRBJ1-5	.	CASSLRGYRRNQPQHF	TGTGCCAGCAGTTTGAGGGGGTACCGTCGAAATCAGCCCCAGCATTTT
TRBV11-2	TRBD1	TRBJ2-7	.	CASSLGMGQLISYF	TGTGCCAGCAGCCTAGGGATGGGACAGTTAATTTCGTACTTC
TRBV5-4	.	TRBJ2-7	.	CASSLAASYEQYF	TGTGCCAGCAGCTTGGCCGCCTCCTACGAGCAGTACTTC
TRBV5-1	.	TRBJ2-1	.	CASSLGSRDNEQFF	TGCGCCAGCAGCTTGGGGTCCAGAGACAATGAGCAGTTCTTC
TRBV30	TRBD1	TRBJ1-2	.	CACLRDRGGYGYTF	TGTGCCTGCCTACGGGACAGGGGTGGCTATGGCTACACCTTC
TRBV18	.	TRBJ1-1	few	CASSPPSRGAYTEAFF	TGTGCCAGCTCACCACCGTCTCGGGGAGCGTACACTGAAGCTTTCTTT
TRBV6-6	.	TRBJ2-7	.	CASSPLSQSSYEQYF	TGTGCCAGCAGTCCCCTCTCTCAGTCCTCCTACGAGCAGTACTTC
TRBV18	TRBD1	TRBJ2-5	few	CASSPQFGTGQETQYF	TGTGCCAGCTCACCACAATTCGGGACAGGCCAAGAGACCCAGTACTTC
TRBV5-4	.	TRBJ1-1	.	CASSPPQGTNTEAFF	TGTGCCAGCAGCCCTCCACAGGGTACGAACACTGAAGCTTTCTTT
TRBV5-4	TRBD2	TRBJ2-1	.	CASSLRTSGENEQFF	TGTGCCAGCAGCCTCCGGACTAGCGGGGAAAATGAGCAGTTCTTC
TRBV28	.	TRBJ1-3	.	CASSFPTSSGNTIYF	TGTGCCAGCAGTTTCCCCACGAGCTCTGGAAACACCATATATTTT
TRBV5-1	.	TRBJ2-1	.	CASSPKLSSYNEQFF	TGCGCCAGCAGTCCCAAACTTAGCTCCTACAATGAGCAGTTCTTC
TRBV6-5	.	TRBJ1-3	.	CASSPGSSGNTIYF	TGTGCCAGCAGCCCGGGGAGCTCTGGAAACACCATATATTTT
TRBV10-3	.	TRBJ1-4	.	CATSGFTNEKLFF	TGTGCCACCAGCGGGTTCACTAATGAAAAACTGTTTTTT
TRBV6-5	TRBD1	TRBJ1-5	.	CASSSGTGFPQHF	TGTGCCAGCAGTTCCGGGACAGGCTTTCCCCAGCATTTT
TRBV11-1	.	TRBJ2-1	once	CASSTGAYNEQFF	TGTGCCAGCAGCACCGGGGCCTACAATGAGCAGTTCTTC
TRBV7-6	TRBD2	TRBJ2-1	.	CASSLGTSGSALGSYNEQFF	TGTGCCAGCAGCTTGGGGACTAGCGGGAGTGCACTGGGCTCCTACAATGAGCAGTTCTTC
TRBV18	.	TRBJ2-5	.	CASSPGEGETQYF	TGTGCCAGCTCACCCGGGGAAGGGGAGACCCAGTACTTC
TRBV27	.	TRBJ2-2	.	CASRRFTGELFF	TGTGCCAGCAGGAGGTTCACCGGGGAGCTGTTTTTT
TRBV6-6	TRBD2	TRBJ2-1	.	CASSGIAGGPYNEQFF	TGTGCCAGCAGTGGAATAGCGGGGGGCCCCTACAATGAGCAGTTCTTC
TRBV2	TRBD2	TRBJ2-3	once	CASSDQRGSTDTQYF	TGTGCCAGCAGTGATCAGCGGGGGTCCACAGATACGCAGTATTTT
TRBV6-9	.	TRBJ2-6	.	CASSWGRSGANVLTF	TGTGCCAGCAGTTGGGGCCGCTCTGGGGCCAACGTCCTGACTTTC
TRBV5-1	.	TRBJ1-3	.	CASSLSPENTIYF	TGCGCCAGCAGCTTGTCCCCAGAAAACACCATATATTTT
TRBV5-5	TRBD1	TRBJ1-1	.	CASSLDGQGAVGAFF	TGTGCCAGCAGCTTGGATGGCCAGGGGGCGGTAGGGGCTTTCTTT
TRBV7-2	TRBD1	TRBJ1-2	.	CASSTRTGGSYGYTF	TGTGCCAGCAGCACAAGGACAGGGGGCAGCTATGGCTACACCTTC
TRBV18	.	TRBJ1-2	.	CASSPTQGTGTVLTF	TGTGCCAGCTCACCTACCCAGGGAACAGGGACCGTACTCACCTTC
TRBV4-1	.	TRBJ2-4	.	CASSPVGNRVSHIQYF	TGCGCCAGCAGCCCCGTCGGAAACAGGGTGTCTCACATTCAGTACTTC
TRBV18	TRBD1	TRBJ2-7	.	CASSPAQGTRYEQYF	TGTGCCAGCTCACCGGCACAGGGGACCCGCTACGAGCAGTACTTC
TRBV5-1	.	TRBJ2-7	.	CASSLVQSSYEQYF	TGCGCCAGCAGCTTGGTCCAGTCTTCCTACGAGCAGTACTTC
TRBV5-6	.	TRBJ2-7	once	CASSFRAEQYF	TGTGCCAGCAGCTTCAGGGCCGAGCAGTACTTC
TRBV7-9	.	TRBJ1-3	few	CASSLAPEWNTIYF	TGTGCCAGCAGCTTAGCGCCAGAGTGGAACACCATATATTTT
TRBV19	.	TRBJ2-5	few	CASSTTGPGGETQYF	TGTGCCAGTAGTACGACAGGTCCCGGGGGGGAGACCCAGTACTTC
TRBV10-3	.	TRBJ1-5	.	CAIRLSEGNQPQHF	TGTGCCATCAGATTGTCGGAGGGCAATCAGCCCCAGCATTTT
TRBV4-1	.	TRBJ2-3	.	CASSQDAGRSTDTQYF	TGCGCCAGCAGCCAAGATGCAGGGAGGAGCACAGATACGCAGTATTTT
TRBV18	TRBD2	TRBJ2-5	.	CASSPIPLAGGETQYF	TGTGCCAGCTCACCTATACCACTAGCGGGAGGAGAGACCCAGTACTTC
TRBV2	.	TRBJ2-7	.	CASTPDRAYEQYF	TGTGCCAGCACGCCCGACAGAGCCTACGAGCAGTACTTC
TRBV4-2	.	TRBJ2-1	.	CASSQARALNEQFF	TGTGCCAGCAGCCAAGCTCGGGCCTTGAATGAGCAGTTCTTC
TRBV10-3	.	TRBJ2-1	.	CAISESEAGDNEQFF	TGTGCCATCAGTGAGTCAGAGGCAGGGGACAATGAGCAGTTCTTC
TRBV9	TRBD1	TRBJ2-6	once	CASSGRQGVDSGANVLTF	TGTGCCAGCAGCGGGCGACAGGGGGTGGACTCTGGGGCCAACGTCCTGACTTTC
TRBV2	.	TRBJ2-2	.	CASSENHRELFF	TGTGCCAGCAGTGAGAACCACCGGGAGCTGTTTTTT
TRBV19	TRBD2	TRBJ2-5	once	CASSTRLAGVRIETQYF	TGTGCCAGTAGTACCCGACTAGCGGGAGTGAGGATTGAGACCCAGTACTTC